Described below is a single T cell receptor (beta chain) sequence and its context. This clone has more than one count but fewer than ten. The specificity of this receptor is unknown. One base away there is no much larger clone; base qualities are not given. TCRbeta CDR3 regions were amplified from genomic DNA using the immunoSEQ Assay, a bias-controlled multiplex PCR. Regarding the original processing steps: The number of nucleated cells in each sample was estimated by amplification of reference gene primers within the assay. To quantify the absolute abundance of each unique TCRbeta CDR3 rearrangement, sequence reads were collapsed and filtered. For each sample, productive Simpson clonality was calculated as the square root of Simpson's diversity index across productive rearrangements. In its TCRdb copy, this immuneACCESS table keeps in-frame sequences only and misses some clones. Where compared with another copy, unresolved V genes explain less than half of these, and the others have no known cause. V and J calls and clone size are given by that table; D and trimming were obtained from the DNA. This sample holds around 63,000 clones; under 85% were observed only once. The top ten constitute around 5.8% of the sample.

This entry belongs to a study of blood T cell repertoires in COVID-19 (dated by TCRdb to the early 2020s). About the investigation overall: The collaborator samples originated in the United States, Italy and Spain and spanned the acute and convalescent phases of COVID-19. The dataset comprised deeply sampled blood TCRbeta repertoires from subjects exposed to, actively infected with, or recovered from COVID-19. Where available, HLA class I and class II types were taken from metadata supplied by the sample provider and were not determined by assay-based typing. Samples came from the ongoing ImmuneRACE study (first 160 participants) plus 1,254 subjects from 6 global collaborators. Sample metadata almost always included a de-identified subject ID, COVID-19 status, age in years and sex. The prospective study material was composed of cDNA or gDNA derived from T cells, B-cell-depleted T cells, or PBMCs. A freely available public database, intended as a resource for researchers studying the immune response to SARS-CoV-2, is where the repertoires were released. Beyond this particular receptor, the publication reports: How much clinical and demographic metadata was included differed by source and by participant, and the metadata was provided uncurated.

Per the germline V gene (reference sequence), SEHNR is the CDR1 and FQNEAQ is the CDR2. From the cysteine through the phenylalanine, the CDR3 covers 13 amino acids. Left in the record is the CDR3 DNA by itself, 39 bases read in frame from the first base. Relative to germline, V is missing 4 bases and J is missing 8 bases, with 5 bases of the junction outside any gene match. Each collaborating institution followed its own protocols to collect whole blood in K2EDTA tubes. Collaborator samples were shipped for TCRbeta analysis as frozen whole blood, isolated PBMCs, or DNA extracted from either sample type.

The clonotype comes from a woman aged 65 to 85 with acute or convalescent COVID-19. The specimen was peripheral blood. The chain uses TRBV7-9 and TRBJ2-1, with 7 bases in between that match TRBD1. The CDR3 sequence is CASSSRGPDEQFF. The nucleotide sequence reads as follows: TGTGCCAGCAGCTCGAGGGGGCCGGATGAGCAGTTCTTC.